These 5 T cell receptor beta chains came from one sample sequenced in a study of glioma-infiltrating T cells. Amplification of TCR alpha and beta CDR3 regions from RNA used iRepertoire nested multiplex PCR. TCRdb redid the calling of the multiplex PCR reads with MiXCR, one entry per CDR3 protein. The sample has approximately 93,000 distinct CDR3 sequences, roughly 39% seen once. Material for sequencing was glioma tissue, nonneoplastic brain tissue, or PBMCs (not recorded which). Receptors originate from a human donor with low-grade glioma or glioblastoma, undergoing nonglioma brain surgery, or in good health (not recorded which).

About this clonotype: In this CDR3 the conserved last residue, phenylalanine or tryptophan, is missing, so a read error is likely. The V call is TRBV29-1, the J call TRBJ2-1; 8 bases fit TRBD2. This CDR3 region has 14 residues. Germline CDR1 and CDR2: SQVTM and ANQGSEA. Trimming took 8 bases from V and 8 from J; bases not matched to a gene: 14. In DNA form, the CDR3 reads TGCAGCCTCGTAGACGGCGGGGGGAGTGATGAGCAGTTCCTC. Amino acids: CSLVDGGGSDEQFL.

This clonotype occurred a few times. The chain joins TRBV6-2 or TRBV6-3 to TRBJ2-1; 7 nucleotides line up with TRBD2. Germline CDR1 MNHEY, CDR2 SVGEGT. The CDR3 contains 16 residues. V lost 6 bases, J lost 0 bases, and 8 bases stayed unmatched. The CDR3 spells CASSRGGISSYNEQFF. For the CDR3, the DNA is TGTGCCAGCAGCCGGGGAGGGATCAGCTCCTACAATGAGCAGTTCTTC.

To note about this clonotype: Its ends do not fully match the called genes, so a read error is possible. The CDR3 sequence: CVSTGERGQPQHF. Written as DNA, the CDR3 is TGTGTCAGCACTGGGGAAAGGGGCCAGCCCCAGCATTTT. The gene calls are TRBV25-1 and TRBJ1-5, with D possibly TRBD1 on 5 matching bases. Per the germline V gene, CDR1 is MGHDK and CDR2 is SYGVNS. The CDR3 runs 13 residues.

The genes are TRBV20-1 and TRBJ2-3, with 8 bases lining up with TRBD2. Trimming took 6 bases from V and 1 from J; bases not matched to a gene: 21. The CDR3 runs to 19 residues. Looked up from germline, CDR1 is DFQATT and CDR2 is SNEGSKA (reference sequence). The DNA for the CDR3 is TGCAGTGCCAGCAGCCTGACTCTAGCGGGCCCCAGAGGCACAGATACGCAGTATTTT. Amino acid sequence: CSASSLTLAGPRGTDTQYF.

The chain has TRBV4-1 and TRBJ2-3; D unclear. The germline V gene encodes CDR1 MGHRA and CDR2 YSYEKL. The germline V and J ends were trimmed by 1 base and 7 bases, with 9 bases remaining between them. The CDR3 is made up of 13 amino acids. The CDR3 sequence: CASSQGDRNTQYF. The CDR3 DNA is TGCGCCAGCAGCCAAGGAGATCGGAATACGCAGTATTTT.